The 15 T cell receptor beta chains below come from one sample, sequenced in a study of OX40 agonist ivuxolimab in advanced cancers. The assay was immunoSEQ multiplex PCR, and TCRdb's table has in-frame clones only and misses some. The repertoire holds about 38,000 clones, with approximately 87% as singletons. The specimen comprised CD4+ or CD8+ T cells sorted from blood, sampled in a trial of the OX40 agonist ivuxolimab. The receptors were sampled from an adult with an advanced solid tumor such as melanoma, head and neck, liver or kidney cancer.

The sample holds a few counts of this clone. The chain carries TRBV7-2 and TRBJ2-1; either TRBD1 or TRBD2 may supply D (6 bases each). The germline CDR1 and CDR2 sequences are SGHTA and FQGNSA. V gave up 4 bases and J gave up 4 bases, with 17 bases separating them. This CDR3 region has 16 residues. CDR3 region: CASSSFLGGSYNEQFF. The CDR3 DNA is TGTGCCAGCAGCTCCTTCCTGGGGGGCTCGTACAATGAGCAGTTCTTC.

This rearrangement joins TRBV7-9 to TRBJ1-4; 8 nucleotides line up with TRBD1. V dropped 1 base and J dropped 4; count of bases not matched to a gene: 2. The germline V gene encodes CDR1 SEHNR and CDR2 FQNEAQ (reference sequence). The CDR3 length is 15 residues. The CDR3 nucleotides are TGTGCCAGCAGCTTAGGGACAGGGTATAATGAAAAACTGTTTTTT. Protein: CASSLGTGYNEKLFF.

This chain joins TRBV2 and TRBJ2-7, with a possible D match to TRBD2 (5 bases). The CDR3 sequence is 14 residues long. Germline V gene sequence: CDR1 SNHLY, CDR2 FYNNEI. The V end was cut by 8 bases, the J end by 0 bases, with 14 bases between. The CDR3 DNA reads TGTGCCAGCCATTACTCTAGCTTCTCCTACGAGCAGTACTTC. This gives the protein CASHYSSFSYEQYF.

The rearrangement joins TRBV2 to TRBJ2-2; the D gene could be TRBD1 or TRBD2 (5 bases each). CDR3 length: 15 amino acids. Germline V gene sequence: CDR1 SNHLY, CDR2 FYNNEI. With 8 bases removed from V and 0 bases from J, the gap between germline ends came to 13 bases. The CDR3 DNA reads as TGTGCCAGCGCTAGGGACGGAGCGAACACCGGGGAGCTGTTTTTT. The encoded protein is CASARDGANTGELFF.

The chain employs TRBV5-6 and TRBJ2-2; D remains ambiguous. The length of the CDR3 is 18 residues. The germline gives CDR1 SGHDT, CDR2 YYEEEE. V was cut by 2 bases and J by 4 bases, with 21 bases left in between. In nucleotides, the CDR3 is TGTGCCAGCAGCTTCACCAATCCCGCGCGAAGAAGCACCGGGGAGCTGTTTTTT. Translation gives CASSFTNPARRSTGELFF.

The rearrangement joins TRBV5-1 to TRBJ2-5; 10 positions agree with TRBD2. CDR3 length equals 15 residues. The germline CDR1 and CDR2 sequences are SGHRS and YFSETQ. V shed 7 bases and J 1 base; nucleotides not matched to a gene: 7. In DNA, the CDR3 is TGCGCCAGCGGGATAGCGGGGGGACGCCAAGAGACCCAGTACTTC. Its translation is CASGIAGGRQETQYF.

As to this clone: The same CDR3 arises from other DNA sequences in this sample as well. V and J are TRBV7-9 and TRBJ2-5; D not resolved. Trimming stripped 5 bases from V and 3 bases from J, with 4 bases between. CDR3 length: 11 residues. CDR1 SEHNR and CDR2 FQNEAQ come from the germline V gene (reference sequence). The CDR3 loop reads CASSLKETQYF. The CDR3 DNA reads as TGTGCCAGCAGCCTAAAAGAGACCCAGTACTTC.

In this sample, this clone turned up once. The rearrangement links TRBV4-2 to TRBJ2-5; 10 bases fit TRBD2. The J segment lost 5 bases and the V segment lost 4 bases, leaving 16 bases of the junction unmatched. Germline values: CDR1 LGHNA, CDR2 YNFKEQ. There are 18 residues in the CDR3. The CDR3 DNA sequence: TGTGCCAGCAGCCTGCAGGGGGAGGCAGCGGGAGGGGGGGAGACCCAGTACTTC. It translates to CASSLQGEAAGGGETQYF.

The V and J genes are TRBV5-1 and TRBJ2-3; TRBD2 matches 7 bases. Unmatched junction bases numbered 2, after V lost 0 bases and J lost 4 bases. The CDR3 runs to 14 residues. CDR1 is SGHRS and CDR2 is YFSETQ in the germline V gene. CDR3 nucleotide sequence: TGCGCCAGCAGCTTGGCCGCGGGGGCAGATACGCAGTATTTT. As protein: CASSLAAGADTQYF.

The chain is built from TRBV7-2 and TRBJ2-1, with a weak D call TRBD2 (6 bases). Germline CDR1 reads SGHTA; CDR2 reads FQGNSA. V was pared by 1 base and J by 9 bases, with 16 bases between. CDR3 size: 15 residues. The CDR3 is CASSLVGTVAGEQFF. CDR3 bases: TGTGCCAGCAGCTTAGTGGGGACTGTAGCTGGTGAGCAGTTCTTC.

The chain recombines TRBV6-5 with TRBJ2-2; D is ambiguous. V gave up 6 bases and J gave up 6 bases, with 11 bases separating them. This CDR3 contains 13 residues. Germline V lookup: CDR1 MNHEY, CDR2 SVGAGI. The CDR3 DNA reads TGTGCCAGCAGGAAAAAACTCGCCGGGGAGCTGTTTTTT. As protein: CASRKKLAGELFF.

The rearrangement links TRBV6-5 to TRBJ1-5, with D possibly TRBD1 on 5 matching bases. This CDR3 region has 16 residues. Germline CDR1 is MNHEY and CDR2 is SVGAGI. V was trimmed by 0 bases and J by 3 bases, leaving 12 bases between them. The DNA for the CDR3 is TGTGCCAGCAGTTACTCGGCGGGACCCAACAATCAGCCCCAGCATTTT. The encoded protein is CASSYSAGPNNQPQHF.

In nucleotides, the CDR3 is TGTGCCAGCAGTGACAGGTCTGGGGCCAACGTCCTGACTTTC. It specifies CASSDRSGANVLTF. The chain recombines TRBV2 with TRBJ2-6; D is unresolved. The CDR3 extends over 14 amino acids. Looked up from germline, CDR1 is SNHLY and CDR2 is FYNNEI. Deletions cut 3 bases from V and 1 base from J, with 4 bases between.

The rearrangement joins TRBV6-1 to TRBJ2-5; D not certain. Germline V lookup: CDR1 MNHNS, CDR2 SASEGT. V was cut by 6 bases and J by 2 bases, with 4 bases left in between. This CDR3 has 11 amino acids. The CDR3 loop is CASSPQETQYF. In nucleotides, the CDR3 is TGTGCCAGCAGCCCACAAGAGACCCAGTACTTC.

The chain employs TRBV29-1 and TRBJ2-5; TRBD2 matches at 11 bases. The germline V gene encodes CDR1 SQVTM and CDR2 ANQGSEA. The length of the CDR3 is 15 residues. V lost 2 bases to trimming and J lost 2 bases; unmatched junction nucleotides: 4. CDR3 region: CSVEPLAGGQETQYF. In DNA, the CDR3 is TGCAGCGTTGAACCCTTAGCGGGAGGGCAAGAGACCCAGTACTTC.